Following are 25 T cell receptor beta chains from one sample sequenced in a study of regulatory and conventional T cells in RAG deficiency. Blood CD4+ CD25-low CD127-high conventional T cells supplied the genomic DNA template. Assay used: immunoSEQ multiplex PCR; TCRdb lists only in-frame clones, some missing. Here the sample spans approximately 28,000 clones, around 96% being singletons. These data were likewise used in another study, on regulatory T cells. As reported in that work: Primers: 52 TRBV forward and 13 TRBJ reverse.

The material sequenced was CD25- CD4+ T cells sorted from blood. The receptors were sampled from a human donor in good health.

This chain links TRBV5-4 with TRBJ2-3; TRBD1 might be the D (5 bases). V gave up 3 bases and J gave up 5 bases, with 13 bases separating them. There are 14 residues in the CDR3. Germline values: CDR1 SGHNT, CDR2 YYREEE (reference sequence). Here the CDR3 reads CASSSLQGIDTQYF. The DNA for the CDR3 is TGTGCCAGCAGCTCCCTCCAGGGAATAGATACGCAGTATTTT. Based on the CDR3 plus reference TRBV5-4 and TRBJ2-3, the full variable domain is ETGVTQSPTHLIKTRGQQVTLRCSSQSGHNTVSWYQQALGQGPQFIFQYYREEENGRGNFPPRFSGLQFPNYSSELNVNALELDDSALYLCASSSLQGIDTQYFGPGTRLTVL.

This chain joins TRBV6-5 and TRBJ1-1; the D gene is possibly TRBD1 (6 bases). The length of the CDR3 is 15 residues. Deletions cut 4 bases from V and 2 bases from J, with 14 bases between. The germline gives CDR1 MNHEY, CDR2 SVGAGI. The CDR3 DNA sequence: TGTGCCAGCAGTTTAACAGGGATAAGAAACACTGAAGCTTTCTTT. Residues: CASSLTGIRNTEAFF.

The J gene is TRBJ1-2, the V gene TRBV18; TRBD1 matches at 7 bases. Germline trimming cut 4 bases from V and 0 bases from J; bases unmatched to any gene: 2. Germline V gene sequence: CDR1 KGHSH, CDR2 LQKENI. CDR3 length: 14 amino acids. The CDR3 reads CASSLGTANYGYTF. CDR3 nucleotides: TGTGCCAGCTCACTGGGGACAGCTAACTATGGCTACACCTTC.

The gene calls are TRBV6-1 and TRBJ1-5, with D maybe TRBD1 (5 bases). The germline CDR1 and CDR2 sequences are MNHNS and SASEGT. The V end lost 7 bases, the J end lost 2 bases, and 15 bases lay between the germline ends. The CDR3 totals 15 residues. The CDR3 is CASTRPTGGNQPQHF. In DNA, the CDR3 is TGTGCCAGCACTAGGCCAACGGGGGGCAATCAGCCCCAGCATTTT.

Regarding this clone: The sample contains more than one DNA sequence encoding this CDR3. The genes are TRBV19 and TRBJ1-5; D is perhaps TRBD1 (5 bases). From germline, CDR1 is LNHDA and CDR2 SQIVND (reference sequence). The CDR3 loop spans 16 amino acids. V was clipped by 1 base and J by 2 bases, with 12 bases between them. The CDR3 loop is CASSIGGYIGNQPQHF. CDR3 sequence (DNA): TGTGCCAGTAGTATAGGGGGCTACATAGGCAATCAGCCCCAGCATTTT.

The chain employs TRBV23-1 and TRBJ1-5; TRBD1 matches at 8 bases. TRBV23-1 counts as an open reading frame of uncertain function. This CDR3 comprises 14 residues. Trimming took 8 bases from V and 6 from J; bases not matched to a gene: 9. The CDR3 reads CASSPTGAPQPQHF. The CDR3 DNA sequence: TGCGCCAGCTCCCCGACAGGGGCCCCTCAGCCCCAGCATTTT.

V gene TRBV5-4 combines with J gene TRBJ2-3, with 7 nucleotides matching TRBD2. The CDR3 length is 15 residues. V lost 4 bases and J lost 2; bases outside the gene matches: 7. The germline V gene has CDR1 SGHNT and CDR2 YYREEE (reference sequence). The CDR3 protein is CASSLGGRDTDTQYF. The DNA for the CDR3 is TGTGCCAGCAGCCTGGGGGGGAGGGACACAGATACGCAGTATTTT.

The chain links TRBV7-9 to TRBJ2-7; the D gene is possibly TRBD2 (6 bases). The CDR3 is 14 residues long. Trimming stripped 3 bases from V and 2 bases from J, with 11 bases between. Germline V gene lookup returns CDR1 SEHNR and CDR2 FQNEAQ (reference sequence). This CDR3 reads CASSFRREAYEQYF. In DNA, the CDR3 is TGTGCCAGCAGCTTCCGGAGGGAGGCCTACGAGCAGTACTTC.

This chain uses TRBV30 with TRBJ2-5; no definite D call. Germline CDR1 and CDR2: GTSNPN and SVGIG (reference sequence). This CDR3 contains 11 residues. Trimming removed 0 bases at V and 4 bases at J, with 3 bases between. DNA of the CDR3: TGTGCCTGGAGTGTGCGAGAGACCCAGTACTTC. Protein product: CAWSVRETQYF. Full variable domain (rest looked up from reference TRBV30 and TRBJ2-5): SQTIHQWPATLVQPVGSPLSLECTVEGTSNPNLYWYRQAAGRGLQLLFYSVGIGQISSEVPQNLSASRPQDRQFILSSKKLLLSDSGFYLCAWSVRETQYFGPGTRLLVL.

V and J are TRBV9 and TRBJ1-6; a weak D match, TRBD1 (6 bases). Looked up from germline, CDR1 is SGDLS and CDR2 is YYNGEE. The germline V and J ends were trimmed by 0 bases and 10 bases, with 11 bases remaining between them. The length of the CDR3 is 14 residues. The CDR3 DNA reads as TGTGCCAGCAGCGTAGGACAGGCTAGATCACCCCTCCACTTT. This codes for CASSVGQARSPLHF.

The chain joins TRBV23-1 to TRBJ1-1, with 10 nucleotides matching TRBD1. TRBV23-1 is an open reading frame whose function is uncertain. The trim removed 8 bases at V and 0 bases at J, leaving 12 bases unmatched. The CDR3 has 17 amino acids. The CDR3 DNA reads TGCGCCAGCGGCCAAACCGGGACAGGGGAAATGAACACTGAAGCTTTCTTT. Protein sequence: CASGQTGTGEMNTEAFF.

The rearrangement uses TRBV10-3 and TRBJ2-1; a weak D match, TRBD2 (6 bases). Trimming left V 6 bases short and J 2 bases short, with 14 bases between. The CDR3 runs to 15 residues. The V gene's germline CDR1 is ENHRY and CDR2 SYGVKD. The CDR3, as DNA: TGTGCCATCAGGCCCGAGGGCGGGGCCTACAATGAGCAGTTCTTC. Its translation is CAIRPEGGAYNEQFF.

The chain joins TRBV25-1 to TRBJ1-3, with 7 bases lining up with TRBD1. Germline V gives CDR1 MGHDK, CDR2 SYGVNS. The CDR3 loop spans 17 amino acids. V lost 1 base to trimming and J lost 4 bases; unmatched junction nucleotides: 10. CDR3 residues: CASSESAGRGRGNTIYF. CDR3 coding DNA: TGTGCCAGCAGTGAATCCGCTGGAAGGGGGCGCGGAAACACCATATATTTT.

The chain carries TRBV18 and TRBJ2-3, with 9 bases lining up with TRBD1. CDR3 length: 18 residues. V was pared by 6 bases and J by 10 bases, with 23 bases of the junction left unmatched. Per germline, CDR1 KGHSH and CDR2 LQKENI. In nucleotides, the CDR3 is TGTGCCAGCTCTACCACAGACCAGGGACAGGGAAGGTCAGGGGCGCAGTATTTT. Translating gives CASSTTDQGQGRSGAQYF. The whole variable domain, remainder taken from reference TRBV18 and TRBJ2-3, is NAGVMQNPRHLVRRRGQEARLRCSPMKGHSHVYWYRQLPEEGLKFMVYLQKENIIDESGMPKERFSAEFPKEGPSILRIQQVVRGDSAAYFCASSTTDQGQGRSGAQYFGPGTRLTVL.

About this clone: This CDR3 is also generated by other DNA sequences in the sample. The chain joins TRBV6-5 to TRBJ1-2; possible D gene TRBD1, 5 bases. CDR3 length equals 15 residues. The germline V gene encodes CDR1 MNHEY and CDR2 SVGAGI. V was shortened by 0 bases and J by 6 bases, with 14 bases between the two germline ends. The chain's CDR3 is CASSYSNRGRDGYTF. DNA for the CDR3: TGTGCCAGCAGTTACTCTAATAGGGGCAGAGATGGCTACACCTTC.

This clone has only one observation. Written as DNA, the CDR3 is TGTGCCAGCAGTATGACAGGTCGAACAGATACGCAGTATTTT. Encoded protein: CASSMTGRTDTQYF. This chain uses TRBV25-1 with TRBJ2-3; maybe TRBD1 (6 bases). V dropped 5 bases and J dropped 3 bases, with 12 bases sitting between them. The length of the CDR3 is 14 residues. CDR1 is MGHDK, CDR2 SYGVNS, per germline.

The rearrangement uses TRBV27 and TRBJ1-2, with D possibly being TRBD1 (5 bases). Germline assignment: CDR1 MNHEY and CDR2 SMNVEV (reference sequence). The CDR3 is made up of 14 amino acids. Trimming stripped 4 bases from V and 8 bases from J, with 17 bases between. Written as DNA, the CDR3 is TGTGCCAGCAGTTCGGGGGTCGGGGGTTACGGCTACACCTTC. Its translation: CASSSGVGGYGYTF.

CDR3: CASSRLIQAQETQYF. CDR3 coding DNA: TGCGCCAGCAGCCGCCTTATCCAGGCTCAAGAGACCCAGTACTTC. The rearrangement uses TRBV5-1 and TRBJ2-5, with D hard to call. V lost 4 bases to trimming and J lost 2 bases, with 15 bases between them. CDR1 is SGHRS and CDR2 is YFSETQ in the germline V gene. CDR3 length: 15 residues.

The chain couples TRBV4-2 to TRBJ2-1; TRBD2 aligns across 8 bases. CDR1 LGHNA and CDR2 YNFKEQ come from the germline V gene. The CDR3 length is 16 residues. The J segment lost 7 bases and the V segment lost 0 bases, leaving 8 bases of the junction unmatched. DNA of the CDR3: TGTGCCAGCAGCCAAGATAGTTCGGGGGGGCAGAATGAGCAGTTCTTC. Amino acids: CASSQDSSGGQNEQFF.

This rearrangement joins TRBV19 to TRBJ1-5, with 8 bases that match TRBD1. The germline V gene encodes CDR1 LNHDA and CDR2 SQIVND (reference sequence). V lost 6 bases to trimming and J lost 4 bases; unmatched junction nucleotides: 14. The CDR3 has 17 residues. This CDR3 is CASRKEWGQVGNQPQHF. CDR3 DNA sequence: TGTGCCAGTAGAAAGGAGTGGGGACAGGTTGGGAATCAGCCCCAGCATTTT.

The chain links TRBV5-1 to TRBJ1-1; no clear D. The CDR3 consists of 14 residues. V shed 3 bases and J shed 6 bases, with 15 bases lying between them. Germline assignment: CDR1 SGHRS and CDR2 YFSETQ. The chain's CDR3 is CASSSVAPWPEAFF. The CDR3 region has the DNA TGCGCCAGCAGCTCCGTGGCCCCCTGGCCTGAAGCTTTCTTT.

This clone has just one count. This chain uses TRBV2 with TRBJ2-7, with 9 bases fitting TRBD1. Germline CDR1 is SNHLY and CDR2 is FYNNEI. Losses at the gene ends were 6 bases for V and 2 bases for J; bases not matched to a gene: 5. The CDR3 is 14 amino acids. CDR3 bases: TGTGCCAGCAGGCCGGGACAGGGCCCCTACGAGCAGTACTTC. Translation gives CASRPGQGPYEQYF.

This CDR3 is CASSVAAGGVYTQYF. The CDR3 DNA reads as TGTGCCAGCAGCGTAGCAGCGGGGGGCGTGTATACGCAGTATTTT. The rearrangement uses TRBV9 and TRBJ2-3; 9 bases fit TRBD2. Germline V gives CDR1 SGDLS, CDR2 YYNGEE. The CDR3 is made up of 15 amino acids. J was trimmed by 7 bases and V by 0 bases; bases with no gene match: 6.

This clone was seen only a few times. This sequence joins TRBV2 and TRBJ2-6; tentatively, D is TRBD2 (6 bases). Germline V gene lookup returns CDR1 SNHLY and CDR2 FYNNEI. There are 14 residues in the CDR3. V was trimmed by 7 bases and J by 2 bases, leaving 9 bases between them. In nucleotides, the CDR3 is TGTGCCAGCATCCCGGGGGCTGGGGCCAACGTCCTGACTTTC. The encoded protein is CASIPGAGANVLTF.

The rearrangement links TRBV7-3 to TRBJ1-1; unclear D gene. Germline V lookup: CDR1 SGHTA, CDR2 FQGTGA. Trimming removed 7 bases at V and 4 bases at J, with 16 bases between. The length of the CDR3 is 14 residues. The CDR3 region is CASNRGGSGTEAFF. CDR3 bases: TGTGCCAGCAATCGAGGAGGGTCGGGCACTGAAGCTTTCTTT.